Below, one T cell receptor beta chain is given with its context. Its cognate antigen has yet to be identified. No base quality information exists; no much larger clone differs at one position. This sample includes further DNA sequences coding for the same CDR3. This sample is part of a study of blood T cell repertoires in COVID-19 (TCRdb year 2020). Background for the entire study: Collaborator samples came from the United States, Italy and Spain and covered acute and convalescent phases of COVID-19. The material from the prospective study consisted of cDNA or gDNA derived from T cells, B-cell-depleted T cells, or PBMCs. The dataset comprised deeply sampled blood TCRbeta repertoires from subjects exposed to, actively infected with, or recovered from COVID-19. The repertoires were made available in a free public database intended to serve as a resource for research on the immune response to SARS-CoV-2. The samples were drawn from two sources: the first 160 participants of the ongoing ImmuneRACE study, and fewer than 1,500 subjects contributed by 6 global collaborators. Sample metadata almost always included a de-identified subject ID, COVID-19 status, age in years and sex. HLA class I and class II types, where available, came from metadata supplied by the sample provider rather than from assay-based typing.

Study-wide findings and limitations: How much clinical and demographic metadata was included differed by source and by participant, and the metadata was provided uncurated.

The immunoSEQ Assay, a bias-controlled multiplex PCR, was used to amplify TCRbeta CDR3 regions from genomic DNA. As for the authors' bioinformatics: The number of nucleated cells in each sample was estimated from the amplification of reference gene primers within the assay. To quantify the absolute abundance of each unique TCRbeta CDR3 rearrangement, sequence reads were collapsed and filtered. For each sample, productive Simpson clonality was calculated as the square root of Simpson's diversity index over productive rearrangements. TCRdb stores this immuneACCESS table with in-frame sequences only. Part of the clones is absent; in the studies checked, under half of the shortfall reflects unresolved V genes, and no reason is known for the rest. The V and J calls and the clone size are those of that table, but D and trimming were determined from the DNA. The sample contains around 110,000 clones, roughly 88% of them found a single time. The biggest ten clones account for about 4.5% of the sample.

Collaborating institutions collected whole blood in K2EDTA tubes following their own protocols. Collaborator samples were shipped for TCRbeta analysis as frozen whole blood, isolated PBMCs, or DNA extracted from either sample type. The sequence was collected from a man in his forties with acute or convalescent COVID-19. Input material: peripheral blood.

The DNA is TGTGCCAGCAGCCCTACAGGGAACACTGAAGCTTTCTTT. Translated, it reads CASSPTGNTEAFF. The chain employs TRBV7-3 and TRBJ1-1; a tentative D call is TRBD1 (5 bases match). Including the terminal cysteine and phenylalanine, the CDR3 comprises 13 residues. Of all the DNA, just the CDR3 is kept, 39 bases in frame from base 1. The germline V gene encodes CDR1 SGHTA and CDR2 FQGTGA. V is shortened by 5 bases, J by 1 base, and the region joining them spans 8 bases.